This TCR beta chain is from a study of low-dose radiotherapy and immunotherapy resistance in tumors. On the study more broadly: Nivolumab was given to patients as a 240 mg flat dose every two weeks, and ipilimumab at 1 mg/kg every six weeks. Both were delivered intravenously.

The table lists this clonotype with many counts. Sample time point: before trial treatment. The donors' treatment consisted of nivolumab, ipilimumab, aspirin, low-dose cyclophosphamide and low-dose radiotherapy. Advanced solid tumors lacking tumor-infiltrating lymphocytes were present in eligible patients. The CDR3 loop spans 16 amino acids. With 3 bases clipped from V and 4 bases from J, the junction kept 9 bases outside the gene matches. CDR1 is SGDLS and CDR2 is YYNGEE in the germline V gene. TRAV- and TRBV-specific primers, spanning alpha and beta chains, primed first-strand cDNA. TCRs were put through 20 PCR cycles of amplification with Phusion. A constant-region primer and the V-primer adapter served as the primer pair. TCRdb re-called the reads with MiXCR, one entry per CDR3 protein. The sample has tens of thousands of distinct CDR3 sequences, roughly a sixth seen once; the top ten hold 2.8%.

The sequencing here drew on PBMCs, taken before treatment. This clonotype was sampled from a male donor with prostate cancer. The rearrangement links TRBV9 to TRBJ2-3, with 9 bases identical to TRBD1. The DNA of the CDR3 is TGTGCCAGCAGCGCCCGGACAGGGGAGGGCGCAGATACGCAGTATTTT. Amino acids: CASSARTGEGADTQYF.